This entry lists 9 T cell receptor beta chains sequenced from one sample in a study of post-analysis software for immune sequencing data. No antigens are known for them. Study conclusions and caveats: Roughly 5 TRBV segments (TRBV5-6, TRBV5-1 and TRBV20-1 among them) occurred more frequently in patients than in controls.

TCR beta libraries were prepared from cDNA with unique molecular identifiers. TCRdb reanalysed the PCR reads using MiXCR and keeps one entry per CDR3 protein. The repertoire holds roughly 800,000 distinct CDR3 sequences, with around 53% as singletons. The source material was blood. Receptor source: a girl under 18 with multiple sclerosis.

This rearrangement joins TRBV20-1 to TRBJ1-6, with a possible D match to TRBD1 (5 bases). The V gene lost 3 bases and the J gene lost 13 bases, with 7 bases spanning the gap. The CDR3 loop spans 10 amino acids. CDR1 and CDR2 (germline): DFQATT, SNEGSKA (reference sequence). The CDR3 sequence: CSASRGPLHF. In nucleotides, the CDR3 is TGCAGTGCTAGCCGGGGGCCCCTCCACTTT.

The rearrangement joins TRBV29-1 to TRBJ1-1, with 11 bases that match TRBD1. V was clipped by 7 bases and J by 6 bases; unmatched bases: 13. The CDR3 extends over 15 amino acids. Germline CDR1 reads SQVTM; CDR2 reads ANQGSEA. CDR3 sequence: CSAQGDRGGNPEAFF. DNA of the CDR3: TGCAGCGCCCAAGGGGACAGGGGGGGTAACCCTGAAGCTTTCTTT.

This clonotype was seen once. The rearrangement joins TRBV20-1 to TRBJ2-7, with 9 bases fitting TRBD1. J was trimmed by 7 bases and V by 5 bases; bases with no gene match: 6. Looked up from germline, CDR1 is DFQATT and CDR2 is SNEGSKA (reference sequence). This CDR3 region has 12 residues. Here the CDR3 reads CSASDRGWEQYF. The CDR3 DNA reads as TGCAGTGCTTCTGACAGGGGGTGGGAGCAGTACTTC.

This clonotype came up a few times. CDR3 coding DNA: TGTGCCAGCAGCTTAGGGACTAGCGGGAGTGCAGATACGCAGTATTTT. Its protein product is CASSLGTSGSADTQYF. The chain uses TRBV7-6 and TRBJ2-3; TRBD2 matches 13 bases. J lost 4 bases, V lost 1 base, and 2 bases had no gene match. CDR3 length: 16 residues. CDR1 is SGHVS and CDR2 is FNYEAQ in the germline V gene.

Many counts were recorded for this clonotype. The chain is built from TRBV29-1 and TRBJ2-3, with a tentative D call TRBD2 (5 bases). This CDR3 comprises 12 residues. Between the trimmed V and J ends, which lost 3 bases and 6 bases, there was a span of 10 bases. The germline gives CDR1 SQVTM, CDR2 ANQGSEA. This CDR3 reads CSVERVADTQYF. CDR3 bases: TGCAGCGTTGAGCGGGTTGCGGATACGCAGTATTTT.

To note about this clonotype: The junction shows a germline mismatch at one end, possibly a read error. The chain joins TRBV7-8 to TRBJ2-4; 7 nucleotides line up with TRBD1. This CDR3 contains 16 residues. CDR1 is SGHVS and CDR2 is FQNEAQ in the germline V gene. DNA for the CDR3: TGTGCCAACAGCCCCCGACAGGGCTCCCTGGGGAACATTCAGTACTTC. It encodes CANSPRQGSLGNIQYF.

The chain couples TRBV29-1 to TRBJ2-2; D gene unclear. Trimming left V 5 bases short and J 0 bases short, with 7 bases between. The CDR3 runs to 13 residues. Germline lookup yields CDR1 SQVTM and CDR2 ANQGSEA. The CDR3 spells CSVREANTGELFF. The CDR3 DNA is TGCAGCGTTCGTGAGGCGAACACCGGGGAGCTGTTTTTT.

This sequence joins TRBV7-6 and TRBJ2-3, with 9 bases fitting TRBD2. This CDR3 spans 15 amino acids. V lost 5 bases and J lost 1; bases outside the gene matches: 4. Germline V gene lookup returns CDR1 SGHVS and CDR2 FNYEAQ. The CDR3 coding sequence is TGTGCCAGCAGCCGCGGGGGGGCTGGCACAGATACGCAGTATTTT. The encoded protein is CASSRGGAGTDTQYF.

The chain carries TRBV9 and TRBJ2-7, with D possibly called TRBD1 or TRBD2 (5 bases each). Trimming took off 4 bases at V and 4 bases at J, with 15 bases between the two ends. The CDR3 has 14 amino acids. CDR1 and CDR2 (germline): SGDLS, YYNGEE. The CDR3 spells CASSLGTRAYEQYF. The CDR3 DNA sequence: TGTGCCAGCAGCCTAGGGACCCGGGCGTACGAGCAGTACTTC.